A single sample gave rise to the 26 T cell receptor beta chains below, sequenced in a study of spatial heterogeneity in lung cancer. Specified time point: sample taken at primary tumor resection. Without sorting, whole RNA was sequenced from tumor, nontumor lung or frozen PBMC. Each CDR3 protein gets one entry after TCRdb re-called the 5' RACE reads with MiXCR. The sample has about 50,000 distinct CDR3 sequences; 7.5% to 8% are singletons. This specimen consisted of PBMCs, obtained at surgery. The receptor source for this set is a female donor with early-stage non-small cell lung cancer.

This clonotype appeared a few times. This chain joins TRBV4-1 and TRBJ2-7; maybe TRBD2 (5 bases). The germline gives CDR1 MGHRA, CDR2 YSYEKL. V shed 6 bases and J shed 2 bases, with 26 bases lying between them. This CDR3 is 18 amino acids long. CDR3 loop: CASRPRGFSSLTTYEQYF. DNA of the CDR3: TGCGCCAGCAGGCCAAGAGGTTTCTCTAGCCTCACCACCTACGAGCAGTACTTC.

This clonotype occurred many times. V is TRBV20-1 and J is TRBJ2-5; no firm D call. The germline CDR1 and CDR2 sequences are DFQATT and SNEGSKA (reference sequence). Trimming left V 4 bases short and J 5 bases short, with 14 bases between. This CDR3 contains 13 residues. This CDR3 reads CSAKGWVGETQYF. Written as DNA, the CDR3 is TGCAGTGCTAAGGGCTGGGTTGGGGAGACCCAGTACTTC.

There are a few counts of this clonotype. The genes are TRBV19 and TRBJ1-6, with 9 positions matching TRBD1. V lost 5 bases, J lost 8 bases, and 4 bases stayed unmatched. CDR3 length: 14 residues. Germline assignment: CDR1 LNHDA and CDR2 SQIVND (reference sequence). CDR3 coding DNA: TGTGCCAGTAGTTTACAGGGGGCGGATTCACCCCTCCACTTT. Its translation: CASSLQGADSPLHF.

The chain recombines TRBV20-1 with TRBJ2-7; 7 positions match TRBD1. The CDR3 has 14 amino acids. The V segment lost 1 base and the J segment 3 bases; nucleotides outside the gene matches: 6. Per the germline V gene, CDR1 is DFQATT and CDR2 is SNEGSKA (reference sequence). The CDR3 region is CSARVPAGGYEQYF. In DNA, the CDR3 is TGCAGTGCTAGAGTTCCCGCAGGGGGCTACGAGCAGTACTTC.

This clonotype was seen at least ten times. The J gene is TRBJ2-1, the V gene TRBV6-6; 7 bases match TRBD1. CDR1 is MNHNY and CDR2 is SVGAGI in the germline V gene (reference sequence). The CDR3 is 14 amino acids. V gave up 5 bases and J gave up 8 bases; unmatched junction bases: 9. The CDR3 spells CASSKGQGEHEQFF. The CDR3 DNA follows: TGTGCCAGCAGTAAGGGGCAGGGGGAACATGAGCAGTTCTTC.

Only a few counts were recorded for this clonotype. As DNA, the CDR3 is TGCGCCAGCAGCTTCACGGGGGGCCAAGGAAATGAAAAACTGTTTTTT. Translated, it gives CASSFTGGQGNEKLFF. The chain has TRBV5-1 and TRBJ1-4; tentatively, D is TRBD1 (6 bases). This CDR3 has 16 amino acids. V lost 2 bases and J lost 5, with 16 bases in between. Per germline, CDR1 SGHRS and CDR2 YFSETQ.

This clonotype was seen ten or more times. The chain has TRBV12-3 or TRBV12-4 and TRBJ1-1; TRBD1 is a possible D gene (5 bases). Trimming removed 5 bases from V and 2 bases from J, with 9 bases in between. This CDR3 comprises 13 residues. The chain's CDR3 is CASSPGGNTEAFF. DNA for the CDR3: TGTGCCAGCAGTCCCGGGGGTAACACTGAAGCTTTCTTT.

This clonotype was seen a few times. The chain links TRBV28 to TRBJ1-4; 7 positions agree with TRBD1. The CDR3 loop spans 15 amino acids. Germline assignment: CDR1 MDHEN and CDR2 SYDVKM. Trimming removed 5 bases from V and 8 bases from J; junction bases left unmatched: 11. The CDR3 coding sequence is TGTGCCAGCAGTCTAAGACAGGGTTGGACAGAAAAACTGTTTTTT. As protein: CASSLRQGWTEKLFF.

The chain has TRBV12-3 or TRBV12-4 and TRBJ1-4, with 7 positions matching TRBD1. The ends lost 6 bases at V and 8 bases at J; junction bases unmatched: 9. The CDR3 length is 14 residues. This chain's CDR3 is CASSFYRGGEKLFF. The CDR3 nucleotides are TGTGCCAGCAGCTTCTACAGGGGAGGCGAAAAACTGTTTTTT.

The chain employs TRBV30 and TRBJ2-5; 8 bases fit TRBD2. The CDR3 sequence is 15 residues long. Germline CDR1 reads GTSNPN; CDR2 reads SVGIG (reference sequence). V was clipped by 0 bases and J by 4 bases; unmatched bases: 7. The CDR3 is CAWSVGAGVRETQYF. The CDR3 DNA is TGTGCCTGGAGTGTTGGAGCGGGGGTGAGAGAGACCCAGTACTTC.

This clonotype was found many times. This chain links TRBV28 with TRBJ1-4, with 7 bases fitting TRBD1. From germline, CDR1 is MDHEN and CDR2 SYDVKM. The junction had 8 bases not matched to a gene; V was cut back by 6 bases and J by 4 bases. This CDR3 is 15 amino acids long. CDR3: CASSEPGQINEKLFF. In nucleotides, the CDR3 is TGTGCCAGCAGCGAGCCGGGACAGATTAATGAAAAACTGTTTTTT.

This clonotype has ten or more counts. The chain couples TRBV6-2 or TRBV6-3 to TRBJ1-1, with D hard to call. CDR1 and CDR2 from the germline V gene are MNHEY and SVGEGT. Trimming cost V 1 base and J 10 bases, with 22 bases left between them. The CDR3 sequence is 16 residues long. The CDR3 DNA follows: TGTGCCAGCAGTTACTGGGCAGGTGGTCTTCAGAGCTCAGCTTTCTTT. Protein sequence: CASSYWAGGLQSSAFF.

This clonotype was observed a handful of times. The chain couples TRBV20-1 to TRBJ2-5, with 7 bases that match TRBD1. Trimming at V came to 0 bases and at J to 3 bases, leaving 4 bases not matched to a gene. Germline V gene lookup returns CDR1 DFQATT and CDR2 SNEGSKA (reference sequence). The CDR3 spans 14 residues. Here the CDR3 DNA reads TGCAGTGCTAGAGAGAGGGGGCGCGAAGAGACCCAGTACTTC. Amino acids: CSARERGREETQYF.

The chain joins TRBV5-6 to TRBJ1-3; a weak D match, TRBD1 (6 bases). V lost 4 bases and J lost 3, with 14 bases in between. Germline V gene lookup returns CDR1 SGHDT and CDR2 YYEEEE. CDR3 length: 15 amino acids. CDR3 sequence: CASSPPGGSGNTIYF. Here the CDR3 DNA reads TGTGCCAGCAGCCCCCCGGGGGGCAGTGGAAACACCATATATTTT. The whole variable domain, remainder taken from reference TRBV5-6 and TRBJ1-3, is DAGVTQSPTHLIKTRGQQVTLRCSPKSGHDTVSWYQQALGQGPQFIFQYYEEEERQRGNFPDRFSGHQFPNYSSELNVNALLLGDSALYLCASSPPGGSGNTIYFGEGSWLTVV.

This clonotype appeared a few times. The rearrangement joins TRBV28 to TRBJ1-2, with 8 positions matching TRBD1. Germline V gene data show CDR1 as MDHEN and CDR2 as SYDVKM. CDR3 length: 14 amino acids. Losses at the gene ends were 6 bases for V and 5 bases for J; bases not matched to a gene: 8. In DNA, the CDR3 is TGTGCCAGCAGATTACGGACAGGGCAGTATGGCTACACCTTC. As protein: CASRLRTGQYGYTF.

V and J are TRBV7-2 and TRBJ1-5; D is unresolved. This CDR3 is built from 14 residues. Germline V gene data show CDR1 as SGHTA and CDR2 as FQGNSA. Trimming stripped 1 base from V and 7 bases from J, with 11 bases between. The chain's CDR3 is CASSLGQVGQPQHF. The CDR3 DNA follows: TGTGCCAGCAGCTTAGGGCAGGTTGGGCAGCCCCAGCATTTT.

V usage is TRBV28 and J usage is TRBJ2-3; 7 bases line up with TRBD1. The V gene end was trimmed by 5 bases and the J gene end by 3 bases; junction bases not matched to a gene: 17. This CDR3 region has 18 residues. Germline V gene lookup returns CDR1 MDHEN and CDR2 SYDVKM. Here the CDR3 reads CASSPNRWTGLPTDTQYF. The CDR3 nucleotides read TGTGCCAGCAGTCCCAACCGCTGGACAGGCCTACCAACAGATACGCAGTATTTT.

This clonotype was recorded a few times. The gene calls are TRBV2 and TRBJ1-4; D remains ambiguous. The germline V and J ends were trimmed by 10 bases and 8 bases, with 11 bases remaining between them. The CDR3 sequence is 11 residues long. Germline assignment: CDR1 SNHLY and CDR2 FYNNEI. The CDR3 loop is CATLRLEKLFF. CDR3 bases: TGTGCCACCCTCCGGTTAGAAAAACTGTTTTTT.

A few counts support this clonotype. This sequence joins TRBV19 and TRBJ2-5; D gene ambiguous. Trimming removed 3 bases at V and 0 bases at J, with 5 bases between. Per the germline V gene, CDR1 is LNHDA and CDR2 is SQIVND (reference sequence). This CDR3 region has 13 residues. CDR3 region: CASSIRHQETQYF. In nucleotides, the CDR3 is TGTGCCAGTAGTATCAGACACCAAGAGACCCAGTACTTC.

The chain combines TRBV18 with TRBJ2-7, with 7 bases identical to TRBD1. The CDR3 is 16 residues long. Germline CDR1 reads KGHSH; CDR2 reads LQKENI. V was pared by 4 bases and J by 2 bases, with 11 bases of the junction left unmatched. The CDR3 DNA is TGTGCCAGCTCACGAGGACCTGAGACAGGGCCCTACGAGCAGTACTTC. It codes for CASSRGPETGPYEQYF.

V gene TRBV6-5 combines with J gene TRBJ2-7; 12 positions agree with TRBD1. The CDR3 loop spans 13 amino acids. V lost 6 bases, J lost 5 bases, and 2 bases stayed unmatched. Per germline, CDR1 MNHEY and CDR2 SVGAGI. The CDR3 loop is CASRGTGGHEQYF. The CDR3 nucleotides are TGTGCCAGCAGGGGGACAGGGGGCCACGAGCAGTACTTC.

The rearrangement uses TRBV20-1 and TRBJ1-6, with 9 positions matching TRBD1. V trimming: 3 bases; J trimming: 9 bases; junction bases outside the gene matches: 21. Germline V gene data show CDR1 as DFQATT and CDR2 as SNEGSKA (reference sequence). There are 19 residues in the CDR3. CDR3 in DNA: TGCAGTGCTAGGACTTCCGGGACAGGGACGTGGGGGCCGACTTCACCCCTCCACTTT. Translated, it gives CSARTSGTGTWGPTSPLHF.

The chain carries TRBV6-5 and TRBJ2-2; the D gene is possibly TRBD2 (5 bases). Germline-derived CDR1 and CDR2 are MNHEY and SVGAGI. V gave up 5 bases and J gave up 4 bases, with 14 bases separating them. The CDR3 consists of 15 residues. The CDR3 bases are TGTGCCAGCAGTCCCTACACGGGATTCACCGGGGAGCTGTTTTTT. Amino acids: CASSPYTGFTGELFF.

The chain couples TRBV12-3 or TRBV12-4 to TRBJ2-1, with 7 bases aligning to TRBD2. The CDR3 length is 14 residues. The V segment lost 5 bases and the J segment 10 bases; nucleotides outside the gene matches: 11. CDR3 protein: CASSDYREASEQFF. In DNA form, the CDR3 reads TGTGCCAGCAGTGACTACCGGGAGGCAAGCGAGCAGTTCTTC.

Only a few counts were recorded for this clonotype. CDR3 DNA: TGTGCCAGCAGCACCCGGACAGGCACAGATACGCAGTATTTT. Encoded protein: CASSTRTGTDTQYF. The chain has TRBV7-2 and TRBJ2-3; possibly TRBD1 for D (6 bases). Deletions cut 5 bases from V and 1 base from J, with 10 bases between. There are 14 residues in the CDR3. The germline V gene encodes CDR1 SGHTA and CDR2 FQGNSA.

This clonotype has just a few counts. This chain connects TRBV7-2 to TRBJ2-3, with 11 nucleotides matching TRBD2. Looked up from germline, CDR1 is SGHTA and CDR2 is FQGNSA. V lost 0 bases and J lost 6; bases outside the gene matches: 11. The length of the CDR3 is 18 residues. CDR3: CASSLAVVAGGPGDTQYF. The CDR3 DNA follows: TGTGCCAGCAGCTTAGCGGTGGTAGCGGGGGGGCCAGGGGATACGCAGTATTTT.